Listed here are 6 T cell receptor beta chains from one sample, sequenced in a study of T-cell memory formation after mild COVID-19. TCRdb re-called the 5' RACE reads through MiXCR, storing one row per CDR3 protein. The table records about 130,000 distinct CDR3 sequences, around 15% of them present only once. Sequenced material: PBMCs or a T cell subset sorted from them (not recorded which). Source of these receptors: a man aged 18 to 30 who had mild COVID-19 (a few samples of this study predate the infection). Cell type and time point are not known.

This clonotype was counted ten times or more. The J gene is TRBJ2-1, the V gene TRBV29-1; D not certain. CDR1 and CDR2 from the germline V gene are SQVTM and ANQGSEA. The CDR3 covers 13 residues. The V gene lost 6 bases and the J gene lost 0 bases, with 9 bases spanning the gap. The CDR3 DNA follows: TGCAGCGTCAAGCAGAGCTCCTACAATGAGCAGTTCTTC. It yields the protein CSVKQSSYNEQFF.

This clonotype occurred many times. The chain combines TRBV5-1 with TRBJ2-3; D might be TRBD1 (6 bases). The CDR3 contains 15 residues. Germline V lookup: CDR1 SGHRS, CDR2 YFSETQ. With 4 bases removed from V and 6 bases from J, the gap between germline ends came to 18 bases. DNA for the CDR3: TGCGCCAGCAGCCCCCACGGTCAGGGGTTCGATACGCAGTATTTT. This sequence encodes CASSPHGQGFDTQYF. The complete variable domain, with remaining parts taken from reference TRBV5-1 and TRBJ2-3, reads KAGVTQTPRYLIKTRGQQVTLSCSPISGHRSVSWYQQTPGQGLQFLFEYFSETQRNKGNFPGRFSGRQFSNSRSEMNVSTLELGDSALYLCASSPHGQGFDTQYFGPGTRLTVL.

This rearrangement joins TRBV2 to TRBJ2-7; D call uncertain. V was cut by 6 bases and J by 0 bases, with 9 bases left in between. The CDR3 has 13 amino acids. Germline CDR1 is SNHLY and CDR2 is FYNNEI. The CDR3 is CASSYEISYEQYF. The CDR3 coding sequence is TGTGCCAGCAGCTATGAAATCTCCTACGAGCAGTACTTC.

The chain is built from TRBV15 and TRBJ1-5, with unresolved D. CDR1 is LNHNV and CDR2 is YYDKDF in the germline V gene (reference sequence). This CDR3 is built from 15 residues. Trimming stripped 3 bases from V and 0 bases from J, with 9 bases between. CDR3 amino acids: CATSSSGYSNQPQHF. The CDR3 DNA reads TGTGCCACCAGCAGTAGTGGTTATAGCAATCAGCCCCAGCATTTT.

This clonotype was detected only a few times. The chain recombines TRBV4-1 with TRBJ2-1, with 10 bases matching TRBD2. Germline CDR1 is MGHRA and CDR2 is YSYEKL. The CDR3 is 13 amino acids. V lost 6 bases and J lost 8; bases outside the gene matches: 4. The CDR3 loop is CASRVAGGHEQFF. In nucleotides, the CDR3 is TGCGCCAGCAGGGTAGCGGGGGGCCATGAGCAGTTCTTC.

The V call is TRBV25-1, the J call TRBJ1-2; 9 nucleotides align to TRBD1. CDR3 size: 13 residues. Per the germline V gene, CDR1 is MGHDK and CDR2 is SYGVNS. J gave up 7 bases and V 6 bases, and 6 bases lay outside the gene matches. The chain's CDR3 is CASSTQGALGYTF. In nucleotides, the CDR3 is TGTGCCAGCAGCACACAGGGGGCGCTTGGCTACACCTTC.